In its sample, the clone carrying this TCR beta chain was seen a few times. Antigen unknown. V dropped 0 bases and J dropped 7 bases, with 7 bases sitting between them. CDR3 size: 13 residues. Germline values: CDR1 MGHRA, CDR2 YSYEKL. After 5'RACE with constant-segment primers, TCR alpha and TCR beta cDNA libraries carrying sample barcodes and UMIs were obtained. TCRdb re-called the 5' RACE reads with MiXCR, one entry per CDR3 protein. The data contain roughly 500,000 distinct CDR3 sequences, just over 20% of them singletons. This sample stems from a study of T-cell memory formation after mild COVID-19. At the level of the study: Largely, the TCR clusters proved donor specific.

Broader study findings: Clones which contracted sat mainly in CM and EM if CD4+, and in EMRA if CD8+. Pre-infection memory harbored some responding clones, suggesting cross-reactive memory joined.

The sequence was obtained from an adult woman who had mild COVID-19 (a few samples of this study predate the infection). Cell type and time point are not known. Sequencing was carried out using PBMCs or a T cell subset sorted from them (not recorded which). The chain links TRBV4-1 to TRBJ2-1; no clear D. The CDR3 loop reads CASSQDMVNEQFF. The CDR3 coding sequence is TGCGCCAGCAGCCAAGATATGGTAAATGAGCAGTTCTTC.